Included here is one TCR beta chain sequence, with context. This sample is part of a study of blood T cell repertoires in COVID-19. In the study overall: Whether acute or convalescent, the COVID-19 samples came from the United States, Italy and Spain. PBMCs, B-cell-depleted T cells, or T cells provided the cDNA or gDNA that made up the material.

Per the study methods: Using reference gene primer amplification, nucleated cell counts were estimated. Assay: immunoSEQ multiplex PCR; the TCRdb copy retains only in-frame clones and omits some. D and trimming come from the DNA, and the V and J calls and clone size come from that table. The data contain about 75,000 clones, 70% to 90% of them singletons. V shed 5 bases and J shed 5 bases, with 19 bases lying between them. Looked up from germline, CDR1 is SEHNR and CDR2 is FQNEAQ (reference sequence). This CDR3 contains 16 residues. The sequence was obtained from a woman in her sixties or seventies with acute or convalescent COVID-19. The rearrangement links TRBV7-9 to TRBJ2-1; tentatively, D is TRBD2 (6 bases). The sample taken for sequencing was peripheral blood. The DNA for the CDR3 is TGTGCCAGCAGCGAGGACCGCGGGACTTTTCACAATGAGCAGTTCTTC. Encoded protein: CASSEDRGTFHNEQFF.